The clone carrying this T cell receptor (beta chain) was counted ten times or more. Antigen: not known. These data belong to a study of T cells in Graves' hyperthyroidism and ophthalmopathy. Overall study findings and caveats: Model predictions of ophthalmopathy came a median approximately 6.5 months before onset. Ophthalmopathy was distinguished from stable hyperthyroidism by 13 V-J signatures.

V lost 0 bases, J lost 2 bases, and 11 bases lay in between. Germline loops: CDR1 PRHDT, CDR2 FYEKMQ (reference sequence). The CDR3 loop spans 15 amino acids. RNA transcripts were the template for amplifying TCR beta CDR3 regions. HTBI primers were the set used in a first-round RT-PCR of the TCR CDR3. TCRdb itself ran the multiplex PCR reads through MiXCR, one entry per CDR3 protein. The table lists a few hundred thousand distinct CDR3 sequences, 15% to 19% of them singletons. Sequenced sample: blood. This clonotype was obtained from a woman aged 30 to 39 with Graves' hyperthyroidism. The V call is TRBV13, the J call TRBJ2-7, with D possibly TRBD1 on 6 matching bases. In nucleotides, the CDR3 is TGTGCCAGCAGCTTAGGCCGGGACACCACCTACGAGCAGTACTTC. This sequence encodes CASSLGRDTTYEQYF. The whole variable domain, remainder taken from reference TRBV13 and TRBJ2-7, is AAGVIQSPRHLIKEKRETATLKCYPIPRHDTVYWYQQGPGQDPQFLISFYEKMQSDKGSIPDRFSAQQFSDYHSELNMSSLELGDSALYFCASSLGRDTTYEQYFGPGTRLTVT.